This T cell receptor (beta chain) derives from a study of identical twins (dated by TCRdb to 2016 to 2017). The study in broad terms: To test whether fetal clonotypes persist, the study used deep sequencing on TCR alpha and beta repertoires from monozygotic twins, unrelated adults of various ages, and cord blood. To rule out contamination, the twin experiments were replicated at different times with different library preparation protocols. Study-level results and caveats: Because the same donors could not be followed over many years, the conclusions relied on cross-sectional statistical analysis. Invariant T cells such as MAIT and iNKT could partly confound zero-insertion analyses, although diverse VJ usage argued against such confounding for most clonotypes. In monozygotic twins, recombination models systematically underestimated out-of-frame TCR alpha sharing, but the models matched the sharing seen between unrelated individuals. Fewer insertions were carried by abundant cord blood beta clonotypes, a similar but weaker trend appeared in young adult naive repertoires, and no such trend appeared in memory repertoires. The excess sharing between twins in beta out-of-frame sequences was weaker because fewer shared sequences reduced the signal-to-noise ratio. Compared with coincidental sharing between unrelated individuals, an excess of low generation-probability sequences was observed among out-of-frame TCR alpha sequences shared between twins.

Worth noting for this clonotype: Its antigen remains unidentified. No quality values exist for individual bases; no much larger clone is one base distant.

All donors were healthy Caucasians. Three pairs of female monozygotic twins, all aged 18 to 29 years, were included in the twin cohort. CD4+ and CD8+ T cell populations were isolated with positive isolation kits from Invitrogen. The junction carries 19 bases between V and J, which are trimmed by 7 bases and 4 bases respectively. Taken from the germline V gene (reference sequence), the CDR1 and CDR2 loops are DFQATT and SNEGSKA. Measured from the cysteine to the phenylalanine, the CDR3 is 15 residues long. The only DNA kept is the CDR3, 45 bases in frame from the first base. Library creation used 5' RACE. The sequencer was an Illumina HiSeq 2000. A universal primer binding site was added through template switching, and the final cDNA carried a unique molecular identifier so that TCR cDNA molecules could be counted accurately. Specific primers in the conserved constant-segment region were used to synthesize first-strand cDNA for TCR alpha and beta chains. To control for contamination, every cDNA library carried two barcodes: a SMART-Mk sample barcode plus Illumina barcodes. TruSeq adapter sequences along with Illumina sample barcodes were introduced in two successive PCR steps. Sequencing of the TCR alpha and beta cDNA libraries was done on the Illumina HiSeq platform using custom primers. In the source study's methods: Raw reads were processed with MiGEC to extract unique molecular identifiers, and MiXCR was used to determine CDR3 positions. For each individual, recombination models were inferred using an EM algorithm with the repgenHMM and IGoR tools. The tcR package in R was used for shared clonotype analysis, with sharing normalized by the product of cloneset sizes. Out-of-frame nonproductive sequences were analyzed to study raw recombination free of thymic and clonal selection effects. The raw public reads went through TCRdb reprocessing: fastp at Q25, MiXCR clone calling, in-frame beta chains kept. Records with the same CDR3 protein are collapsed into one entry carrying the most frequent genes and DNA. Here the V and J calls rest on TCRdb's processing, not on the authors' analysis. The sample records around 470,000 distinct CDR3 sequences, 14% of which are singletons. The ten largest clonotypes hold roughly 0.5% of the sample.

These data were also reused for a study on yellow fever vaccine responses in identical twins. The second investigation adds: The authors reported that the T cell response to vaccination in identical twins appeared partly convergent and partly personalized. The study precisely tracked vaccine-responding T cell clones in identical twins.

Recombination joined TRBV20-1 with TRBJ2-2; 6 matching bases give a weak D call of TRBD2. The sample was CD4+ T cells sorted from blood. The TCR was taken from a woman between 18 and 29 years old in good health. The DNA sequence is TGCAGTGTCCCCATGAGGGGACTTTTCACCGGGGAGCTGTTTTTT. The translation is CSVPMRGLFTGELFF.